A selection of T cell receptor beta chains follows, all from one sample in a study of control samples from healthy donors and cancer patients. Measured with immunoSEQ multiplex PCR; TCRdb has only the in-frame clones, and not every one. The sample records over 100,000 clones, roughly 91% being singletons. Sequenced: blood. These receptors came from a woman aged 45-60 years in good health. Both conserved end residues are part of each CDR3. The order of the fields is J gene, D gene, CDR3 length, V gene, clone size, CDR3 DNA, CDR3 protein. D genes are given only for firm matches. Clone size is given for some rows only: seen once, a few or many times, or a class if the clone is expanded.

j_gene: TRBJ2-2
d_gene: .
len: 12
v_gene: TRBV30
abundance: .
CDR3nt: TGTGCCTGGAGTTATGAAAGTGGGGAGCTGTTTTTT
CDR3aa: CAWSYESGELFF

j_gene: TRBJ2-3
d_gene: TRBD2
len: 16
v_gene: TRBV7-3
abundance: .
CDR3nt: TGTGCCAGCAGCCCCGGGAGGGGAGGGGTCAGAGATACGCAGTATTTT
CDR3aa: CASSPGRGGVRDTQYF

j_gene: TRBJ1-5
d_gene: .
len: 13
v_gene: TRBV6-5
abundance: .
CDR3nt: TGTGCCAGCAGGAAAACAGGAGCTCAGCCCCAGCATTTT
CDR3aa: CASRKTGAQPQHF

j_gene: TRBJ2-2
d_gene: .
len: 15
v_gene: TRBV20-1
abundance: .
CDR3nt: TGCAGTGCTAGTCCAAGGGACCTCCTAACCGGGGAGCTGTTTTTT
CDR3aa: CSASPRDLLTGELFF

j_gene: TRBJ2-3
d_gene: .
len: 13
v_gene: TRBV14
abundance: .
CDR3nt: TGTGCCAGCAGCCAAGCAGGCACAGATACGCAGTATTTT
CDR3aa: CASSQAGTDTQYF

j_gene: TRBJ1-1
d_gene: .
len: 12
v_gene: TRBV30
abundance: .
CDR3nt: TGTGCCTGGAGTGGTAAACCGGGTGGGGCTTTCTTT
CDR3aa: CAWSGKPGGAFF

j_gene: TRBJ2-1
d_gene: TRBD2
len: 12
v_gene: TRBV11-3
abundance: .
CDR3nt: TGTGCCAGCAGCTCTAGCGGTCAGGAGCAGTTCTTC
CDR3aa: CASSSSGQEQFF

j_gene: TRBJ1-1
d_gene: .
len: 14
v_gene: TRBV18
abundance: once
CDR3nt: TGTGCCAGCTCACCCGCAGGGGTGGGAACTGAAGCTTTCTTT
CDR3aa: CASSPAGVGTEAFF

j_gene: TRBJ1-1
d_gene: .
len: 13
v_gene: TRBV18
abundance: .
CDR3nt: TGTGCCAGCTCACGGCTGGGGTACACTGAAGCTTTCTTT
CDR3aa: CASSRLGYTEAFF

j_gene: TRBJ1-1
d_gene: .
len: 15
v_gene: TRBV5-1
abundance: .
CDR3nt: TGCGCCAGCAGCTTGGGGCAGCTTATGAACACTGAAGCTTTCTTT
CDR3aa: CASSLGQLMNTEAFF

j_gene: TRBJ1-2
d_gene: .
len: 13
v_gene: TRBV6-5
abundance: .
CDR3nt: TGTGCCAGCAGTCCAGAGCCTAACTATGGCTACACCTTC
CDR3aa: CASSPEPNYGYTF

j_gene: TRBJ2-1
d_gene: TRBD2
len: 14
v_gene: TRBV30
abundance: .
CDR3nt: TGTGCCTGGCACCGGGGGGGCCTCTACAATGAGCAGTTCTTC
CDR3aa: CAWHRGGLYNEQFF

j_gene: TRBJ2-6
d_gene: TRBD1
len: 15
v_gene: TRBV6-5
abundance: .
CDR3nt: TGTGCCAGCACGTCCAGGGGGAGCGGGGCCAACGTCCTGACTTTC
CDR3aa: CASTSRGSGANVLTF

j_gene: TRBJ1-1
d_gene: TRBD1
len: 12
v_gene: TRBV7-9
abundance: .
CDR3nt: TGTGCCAGCACTCGACAGGGCACTGAAGCTTTCTTT
CDR3aa: CASTRQGTEAFF

j_gene: TRBJ2-5
d_gene: TRBD2
len: 17
v_gene: TRBV4-1
abundance: .
CDR3nt: TGCGCCAGCAGCCGTATCGGGACTAGCGGGGGGACAGAGACCCAGTACTTC
CDR3aa: CASSRIGTSGGTETQYF

j_gene: TRBJ1-5
d_gene: .
len: 16
v_gene: TRBV12-2
abundance: .
CDR3nt: TGTGCAAGTCGCCCGCCCCGGGCGGGGACGGAGCAGCCCCAGCATTTT
CDR3aa: CASRPPRAGTEQPQHF

j_gene: TRBJ2-1
d_gene: TRBD2
len: 15
v_gene: TRBV13
abundance: .
CDR3nt: TGTGCCAGCAGCTTAGGAGTAGCGGGAGGGATTGAGCAGTTCTTC
CDR3aa: CASSLGVAGGIEQFF

j_gene: TRBJ1-2
d_gene: TRBD1
len: 14
v_gene: TRBV2
abundance: .
CDR3nt: TGTGCCAGCAGGGGGGACAGTACGACCTATGGCTACACCTTC
CDR3aa: CASRGDSTTYGYTF

j_gene: TRBJ1-2
d_gene: .
len: 15
v_gene: TRBV6-5
abundance: .
CDR3nt: TGTGCCAGCAGTTACTCGGGGCGCAAGAAACTTGGCTACACCTTC
CDR3aa: CASSYSGRKKLGYTF

j_gene: TRBJ1-4
d_gene: .
len: 17
v_gene: TRBV5-6
abundance: once
CDR3nt: TGTGCCAGCAGCTTGGCAGATACCCCGGGACGACTTGAAAAACTGTTTTTT
CDR3aa: CASSLADTPGRLEKLFF

j_gene: TRBJ1-5
d_gene: .
len: 14
v_gene: TRBV18
abundance: once
CDR3nt: TGTGCCAGCTCACAGCAGGGACGCAATCAGCCCCAGCATTTT
CDR3aa: CASSQQGRNQPQHF

j_gene: TRBJ1-1
d_gene: .
len: 14
v_gene: TRBV6-5
abundance: few
CDR3nt: TGTGCCAGCAGAGGACTGTCCAAGGTCTTGAACGCTTTCTTT
CDR3aa: CASRGLSKVLNAFF

j_gene: TRBJ1-5
d_gene: .
len: 15
v_gene: TRBV9
abundance: .
CDR3nt: TGTGCCAGCAGCGGCAGTATGGGGGGCGGACAGCCCCAGCATTTT
CDR3aa: CASSGSMGGGQPQHF

j_gene: TRBJ2-7
d_gene: .
len: 14
v_gene: TRBV10-1
abundance: .
CDR3nt: TGCGCCAGCAGTGATACAGGGAGCTCCTACGAGCAGTACTTC
CDR3aa: CASSDTGSSYEQYF

j_gene: TRBJ2-7
d_gene: .
len: 14
v_gene: TRBV3-1/TRBV3-2
abundance: .
CDR3nt: TGTGCCAGCAGCCACTTTACTAGCAATTACGAGCAGTACTTC
CDR3aa: CASSHFTSNYEQYF

j_gene: TRBJ2-4
d_gene: .
len: 15
v_gene: TRBV11-2
abundance: .
CDR3nt: TGTGCCAGCAGCACACTGACAGTAGCCAAAAACATTCAGTACTTC
CDR3aa: CASSTLTVAKNIQYF

j_gene: TRBJ2-7
d_gene: .
len: 18
v_gene: TRBV6-1
abundance: .
CDR3nt: TGTGCCAGCAGTGAAAGGATTAGGTTCGGGGAAGCCTCCTACGAGCAGTACTTC
CDR3aa: CASSERIRFGEASYEQYF

j_gene: TRBJ1-6
d_gene: .
len: 16
v_gene: TRBV5-1
abundance: .
CDR3nt: TGCGCCAGCAGCTCCAGCCGACCGGGCTCCGATTCACCCCTCCACTTT
CDR3aa: CASSSSRPGSDSPLHF

j_gene: TRBJ2-3
d_gene: TRBD1
len: 15
v_gene: TRBV4-1
abundance: .
CDR3nt: TGCGCCAGCAGCCAATTTAAGGGACAGGAGGATACGCAGTATTTT
CDR3aa: CASSQFKGQEDTQYF

j_gene: TRBJ1-3
d_gene: .
len: 14
v_gene: TRBV20-1
abundance: few
CDR3nt: TGCAGTGCTAGTCTACAGGGAGGTGGAAACACCATATATTTT
CDR3aa: CSASLQGGGNTIYF

j_gene: TRBJ1-2
d_gene: .
len: 13
v_gene: TRBV12-3/TRBV12-4
abundance: .
CDR3nt: TGTGCCAGCAGCGATGGGGGTTCCTATGGCTACACCTTC
CDR3aa: CASSDGGSYGYTF

j_gene: TRBJ2-2
d_gene: TRBD1
len: 16
v_gene: TRBV7-6
abundance: few
CDR3nt: TGTGCCAGCAGCTTAACAGGGGCCGTTTCCCCCGGGGAGCTGTTTTTT
CDR3aa: CASSLTGAVSPGELFF

j_gene: TRBJ2-2
d_gene: .
len: 13
v_gene: TRBV2
abundance: .
CDR3nt: TGTGCCAGCACGTGGGGTAGTACCGGGGAGCTGTTTTTT
CDR3aa: CASTWGSTGELFF

j_gene: TRBJ1-1
d_gene: TRBD1
len: 15
v_gene: TRBV15
abundance: .
CDR3nt: TGTGCCACCAGCAGAGCTGGACAGGGCCGCACTGAAGCTTTCTTT
CDR3aa: CATSRAGQGRTEAFF

j_gene: TRBJ1-2
d_gene: .
len: 15
v_gene: TRBV6-5
abundance: .
CDR3nt: TGTGCCAGCAGTTATTGGTCAGGGTCGGCTTCTGGCTACACCTTC
CDR3aa: CASSYWSGSASGYTF

j_gene: TRBJ2-1
d_gene: .
len: 13
v_gene: TRBV18
abundance: .
CDR3nt: TGTGCCAGCTCCCGGGAGAGGCCCAATGAGCAGTTCTTC
CDR3aa: CASSRERPNEQFF

j_gene: TRBJ2-3
d_gene: .
len: 14
v_gene: TRBV5-8
abundance: .
CDR3nt: TGTGCCAGCCCCTACTTGGGGAGCACAGATACGCAGTATTTT
CDR3aa: CASPYLGSTDTQYF

j_gene: TRBJ2-2
d_gene: TRBD1
len: 15
v_gene: TRBV4-1
abundance: once
CDR3nt: TGCGCCAGCAGCCAAGATCCCCAGGGGGCCGGGGAGCTGTTTTTT
CDR3aa: CASSQDPQGAGELFF

j_gene: TRBJ2-4
d_gene: TRBD1
len: 17
v_gene: TRBV5-1
abundance: .
CDR3nt: TGCGCCAGCAGCTGGAAAGGGACAGGGCTGGCCAAAAACATTCAGTACTTC
CDR3aa: CASSWKGTGLAKNIQYF

j_gene: TRBJ2-3
d_gene: .
len: 15
v_gene: TRBV27
abundance: .
CDR3nt: TGTGCCAGCAGTCTATATACCCCGGGGACAGATACGCAGTATTTT
CDR3aa: CASSLYTPGTDTQYF

j_gene: TRBJ1-2
d_gene: .
len: 13
v_gene: TRBV2
abundance: .
CDR3nt: TGTGCCAGCAGCCTCGGACGGCTCTATGGCTACACCTTC
CDR3aa: CASSLGRLYGYTF

j_gene: TRBJ2-5
d_gene: TRBD2
len: 16
v_gene: TRBV5-1
abundance: .
CDR3nt: TGCGCCAGCAGCTTGTTGCCTAGCGGGGGAGGGGAGACCCAGTACTTC
CDR3aa: CASSLLPSGGGETQYF

j_gene: TRBJ2-1
d_gene: .
len: 14
v_gene: TRBV10-1
abundance: .
CDR3nt: TGCGCCAGCAGTCCCAGCGGGCGTAACAATGAGCAGTTCTTC
CDR3aa: CASSPSGRNNEQFF

j_gene: TRBJ2-7
d_gene: TRBD2
len: 15
v_gene: TRBV7-2
abundance: .
CDR3nt: TGTGCCAGCAGCTTAGGTAGCGGGGGCGTCTACGAGCAGTACTTC
CDR3aa: CASSLGSGGVYEQYF

j_gene: TRBJ1-4
d_gene: .
len: 14
v_gene: TRBV6-5
abundance: .
CDR3nt: TGTGCCAGCAGATTAACGGTGGGAAATGAAAAACTGTTTTTT
CDR3aa: CASRLTVGNEKLFF

j_gene: TRBJ1-2
d_gene: .
len: 13
v_gene: TRBV6-2/TRBV6-3
abundance: .
CDR3nt: TGTGCCAGCAGTTACGAGGGGACAAGAGGCTACACCTTC
CDR3aa: CASSYEGTRGYTF

j_gene: TRBJ2-3
d_gene: TRBD2
len: 17
v_gene: TRBV6-2/TRBV6-3
abundance: .
CDR3nt: TGTGCCAGCAGTTCCAGGACTAGCGGGAGTGGCACAGATACGCAGTATTTT
CDR3aa: CASSSRTSGSGTDTQYF

j_gene: TRBJ1-2
d_gene: TRBD1
len: 16
v_gene: TRBV18
abundance: .
CDR3nt: TGTGCCAGCTCACCGAATACTGCCGGGACAGGCCTTCGCTACACCTTC
CDR3aa: CASSPNTAGTGLRYTF

j_gene: TRBJ1-5
d_gene: TRBD1
len: 15
v_gene: TRBV2
abundance: .
CDR3nt: TGTGCCAGCAGCCTGAACCGGGACAGGGATCAGCCCCAGCATTTT
CDR3aa: CASSLNRDRDQPQHF

j_gene: TRBJ2-3
d_gene: .
len: 14
v_gene: TRBV4-1
abundance: .
CDR3nt: TGCGCCAGCAGCCAAGGGGGGAGGACGGATACGCAGTATTTT
CDR3aa: CASSQGGRTDTQYF

j_gene: TRBJ1-5
d_gene: .
len: 17
v_gene: TRBV30
abundance: few
CDR3nt: TGTGCCTGGAGTCCTTCCTCTGGGGGAGTACGGGATCAGCCCCAGCATTTT
CDR3aa: CAWSPSSGGVRDQPQHF

j_gene: TRBJ1-1
d_gene: .
len: 14
v_gene: TRBV6-6
abundance: .
CDR3nt: TGTGCCAGCCGATTTGGACGGTCGAACACTGAAGCTTTCTTT
CDR3aa: CASRFGRSNTEAFF

j_gene: TRBJ2-3
d_gene: .
len: 15
v_gene: TRBV7-2
abundance: .
CDR3nt: TGTGCCAGCAGCTTTTTTGACGGCTCCACAGATACGCAGTATTTT
CDR3aa: CASSFFDGSTDTQYF

j_gene: TRBJ2-1
d_gene: .
len: 12
v_gene: TRBV24-1
abundance: .
CDR3nt: TGTGCCACCAGTGATATAAGAAATGAGCAGTTCTTC
CDR3aa: CATSDIRNEQFF

j_gene: TRBJ2-1
d_gene: .
len: 13
v_gene: TRBV5-1
abundance: .
CDR3nt: TGCGCCAGCAGCTTGGGTTGGCGATCAGAGCAGTTCTTC
CDR3aa: CASSLGWRSEQFF